This T cell receptor beta chain was identified in a study of PD-L1 blockade in urothelial cancer. Study-level findings and limits: At the 3-week point, tumor-associated blood clones expanded more in durable-benefit patients.

About this clone itself: Its antigen is as yet unknown.

Noted time point: peripheral blood 6 weeks after treatment start. The CDR3 is 12 amino acids. J lost 0 bases, V lost 10 bases, and 3 bases had no gene match. Germline lookup yields CDR1 MNHEY and CDR2 SVGAGI. Here immunoSEQ multiplex PCR was the method, and the copy in TCRdb shows in-frame clones only, minus some. This sample has 75,000 to 100,000 clones, with approximately 82% found just once. This chain connects TRBV6-5 to TRBJ2-7; 7 bases align to TRBD1. Sequences were derived from PBMCs, sampled around atezolizumab (anti-PD-L1) treatment. The receptor was derived from a man between 65 and 85 years old with urothelial cancer. The CDR3 loop reads CATRQGSYEQYF. In nucleotides, the CDR3 is TGTGCCACCAGACAGGGCTCCTACGAGCAGTACTTC.